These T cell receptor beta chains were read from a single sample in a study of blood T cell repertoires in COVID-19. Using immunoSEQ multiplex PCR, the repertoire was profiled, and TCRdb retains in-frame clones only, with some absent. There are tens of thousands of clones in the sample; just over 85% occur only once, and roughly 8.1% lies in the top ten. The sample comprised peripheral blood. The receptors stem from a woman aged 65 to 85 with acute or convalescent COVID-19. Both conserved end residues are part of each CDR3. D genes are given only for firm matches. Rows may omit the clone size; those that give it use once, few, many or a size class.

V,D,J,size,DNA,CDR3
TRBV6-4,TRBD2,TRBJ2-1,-,TGTGCCAGCAGTGACGCGGGACTACCAACCAATGAGCAGTTCTTC,CASSDAGLPTNEQFF
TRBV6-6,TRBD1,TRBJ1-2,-,TGTGCCACCCAACAGGGACAGATTAACTATGGCTACACCTTC,CATQQGQINYGYTF
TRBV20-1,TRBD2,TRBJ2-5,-,TGCAGTGCTAGTGCGGGAGGGCCGAAGGAGACCCAGTACTTC,CSASAGGPKETQYF
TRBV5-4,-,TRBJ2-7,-,TGTGCCAGCAGCTTGGCCGGACAAGCCTACGAGCAGTACTTC,CASSLAGQAYEQYF
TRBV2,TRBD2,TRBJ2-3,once,TGTGCCAGCAGTGAGGGTCTGGCGGGGGGGCCTACAGATACGCAGTATTTT,CASSEGLAGGPTDTQYF
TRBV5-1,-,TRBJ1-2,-,TGCGCCAGCAGCGAGGGGGTGGCGTACTATGGCTACACCTTC,CASSEGVAYYGYTF
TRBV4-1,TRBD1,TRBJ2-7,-,TGCGCCAGCAGCCCCCACGGACAGGGGGCCGAGCAGTACTTC,CASSPHGQGAEQYF
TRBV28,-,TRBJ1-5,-,TGTGCCAGCAGCCCCGGGACAATTGGGGATCAGCCCCAGCATTTT,CASSPGTIGDQPQHF
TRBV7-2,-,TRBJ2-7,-,TGTGCCAGCAGCTTTCAGGCAGGGCAAAGCTACGAGCAGTACTTC,CASSFQAGQSYEQYF
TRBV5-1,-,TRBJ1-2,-,TGCGCCAGCAGCTCTCCGGGGGTGGTAGACTACACCTTC,CASSSPGVVDYTF
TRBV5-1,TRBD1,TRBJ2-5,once,TGCGCCAGCAGCTTGCGAGTTAAGGGGGCGGGAGAGACCCAGTACTTC,CASSLRVKGAGETQYF
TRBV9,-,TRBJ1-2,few,TGTGCCAGCAGCGTAGGAATGGGGGCAGGCTACACCTTC,CASSVGMGAGYTF
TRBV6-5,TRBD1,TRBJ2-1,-,TGTGCCAGCACCACCGGGACAGGGGGCTACAATGAGCAGTTCTTC,CASTTGTGGYNEQFF
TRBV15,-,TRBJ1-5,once,TGTGCCACCAGCAGTGAGACTGAAGATAGCAATCAGCCCCAGCATTTT,CATSSETEDSNQPQHF
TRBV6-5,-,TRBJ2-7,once,TGTGCCAGCAGTTACTCTTTACAGAGCTCCTACGAGCAGTACTTC,CASSYSLQSSYEQYF
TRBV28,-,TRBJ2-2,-,TGTGCCAGCAGTTATGTGGCTCTAGCCGGGGAGCTGTTTTTT,CASSYVALAGELFF
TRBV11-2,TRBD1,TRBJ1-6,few,TGTGCCAGCAGCTTAGATTTGGGACAGGGTTTTCTCGCCCTCCACTTT,CASSLDLGQGFLALHF
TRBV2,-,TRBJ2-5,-,TGTGCCAGCAGTGAAGCGGAGGCGCCGCAAGAGACCCAGTACTTC,CASSEAEAPQETQYF
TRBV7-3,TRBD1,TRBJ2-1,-,TGTGCCAGCAGCTTAAGGGGACAGCCCTACAATGAGCAGTTCTTC,CASSLRGQPYNEQFF
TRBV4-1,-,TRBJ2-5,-,TGCGCCAGCAGCCAAGACTGGGGACTTCAAGAGACCCAGTACTTC,CASSQDWGLQETQYF
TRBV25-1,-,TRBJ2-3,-,TGTGCCAGCAGTGAACCCCAGGGCACAGATACGCAGTATTTT,CASSEPQGTDTQYF
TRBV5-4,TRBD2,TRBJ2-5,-,TGTGCCAGCAGCCAAGGGACTAGCGGGTTCCAAGAGACCCAGTACTTC,CASSQGTSGFQETQYF
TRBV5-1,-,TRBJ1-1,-,TGCGCCAGCAGCTTGATTTTTGACAGAATGAACACTGAAGCTTTCTTT,CASSLIFDRMNTEAFF
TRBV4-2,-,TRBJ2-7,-,TGTGCCAGCAGCCAAGGAGAGAGTATGATCACCTACGAGCAGTACTTC,CASSQGESMITYEQYF
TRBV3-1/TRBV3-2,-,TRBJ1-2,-,TGTGCCAGCAGGAGGGACAAGACAGGCGGCTACACCTTC,CASRRDKTGGYTF
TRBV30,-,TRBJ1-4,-,TGTGCCTGGAGCGCGATCACAGGGCTACCCACAACTAATGAAAAACTGTTTTTT,CAWSAITGLPTTNEKLFF
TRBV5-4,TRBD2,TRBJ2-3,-,TGTGCCAGCAGCTTGGAGGCGGGGGGGCTTTCAGATACGCAGTATTTT,CASSLEAGGLSDTQYF
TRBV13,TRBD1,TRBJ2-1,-,TGTGCCAGCAGCTTAGTGGCCGAACGAACAGGGGGTATTTCGCGCAATGAGCAGTTCTTC,CASSLVAERTGGISRNEQFF
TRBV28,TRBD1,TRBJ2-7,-,TGTGCCAGCAGTCAAATGGGACAGTCCTACGAGCAGTACTTC,CASSQMGQSYEQYF
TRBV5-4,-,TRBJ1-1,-,TGTGCCAGCAGCACAAGACAGGATTTAAACACTGAAGCTTTCTTT,CASSTRQDLNTEAFF
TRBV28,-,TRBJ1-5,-,TGTGCCAGCAGATTTTACGTTCAGGGAAGGGGTCAGCCCCAGCATTTT,CASRFYVQGRGQPQHF
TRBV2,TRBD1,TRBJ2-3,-,TGTGCCAGCATCGCGGGCCAGGGGGGCACAGATACGCAGTATTTT,CASIAGQGGTDTQYF
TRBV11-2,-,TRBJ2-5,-,TGTGCCAGCAGCTTAGACGGCAGGGGAATCGGGACCCAGTACTTC,CASSLDGRGIGTQYF
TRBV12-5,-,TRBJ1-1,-,TGTGCTGTCTCAGGTGATTTGGAGAACACTGAAGCTTTCTTT,CAVSGDLENTEAFF
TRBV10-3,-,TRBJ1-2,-,TGTGCCATCAGTGAGTCTCGGGGTTGGAGCTACTATGGCTACACCTTC,CAISESRGWSYYGYTF
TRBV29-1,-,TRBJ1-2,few,TGCAGCGTTGCTGCCAGTAACTATGGCTACACCTTC,CSVAASNYGYTF
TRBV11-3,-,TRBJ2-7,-,TGTGCCAGCAGCTTGGACACCCGCTCCTACGAGCAGTACTTC,CASSLDTRSYEQYF
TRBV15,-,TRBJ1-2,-,TGTGCCACCAGCCTTTATGGGGACTGGTATGGCTACACCTTC,CATSLYGDWYGYTF
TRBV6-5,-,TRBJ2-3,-,TGTGCCAGCAGTTACGCGCGGACACTTAGCACAGATACGCAGTATTTT,CASSYARTLSTDTQYF
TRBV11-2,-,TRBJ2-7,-,TGTGCCAGCAGCTCTCTCTACGAGCAGTACTTC,CASSSLYEQYF
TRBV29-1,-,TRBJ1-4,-,TGCAGCGTCTTACAGCTAAATGAAAAACTGTTTTTT,CSVLQLNEKLFF
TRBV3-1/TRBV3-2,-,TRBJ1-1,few,TGTGCCAGCAGGTACAGGGAGAACACTGAAGCTTTCTTT,CASRYRENTEAFF
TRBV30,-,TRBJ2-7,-,TGTGCCTGGAGTCCAGGAAGGGGAATATTCTACGAGCAGTACTTC,CAWSPGRGIFYEQYF
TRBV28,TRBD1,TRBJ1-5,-,TGTGCCAGCAGTTTGGGGACAGGGGGCACTGGGCCCCAGCATTTT,CASSLGTGGTGPQHF
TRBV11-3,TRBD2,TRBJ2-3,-,TGTGCCAGCAGCCGGGAGGGAGTTAGCACAGATACGCAGTATTTT,CASSREGVSTDTQYF
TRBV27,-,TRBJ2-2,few,TGTGCCAGCGGGCCTCGGGACTCCACTTACACCGGGGAGCTGTTTTTT,CASGPRDSTYTGELFF